The following is a T cell receptor beta chain sequence with its context. Its antigen remains unknown. Patients had CD4+ T-LGLL, from Padova, Helsinki and Shinshu. The CDR3 spans 15 residues. Trimming shortened V by 0 bases and J by 0 bases, and 9 bases separated the two germline ends. CDR1 and CDR2 (germline): MGHRA, YSYEKL. This sample is part of a study of STAT5B mutations in CD4+ large granular lymphocyte leukemia. Notes on the study in general: Higher CD4+ than CD8+ T-LGLL clonality might reflect small sample size. Top patient clones used TRBV06 genes more often: 8/27 versus 2/35 in controls.

Authors' methods: Lowest detectable productive clonotype frequency was 2.59 x 10-5. TCRdb keeps only in-frame clones here, not all; method: immunoSEQ multiplex PCR. V, J and clone size derive from that table, while D and trimming were established from the DNA sequence. Among 3,000 to 4,000 clones listed, 60% to 85% were seen once. What was sequenced was PBMCs. The chain recombines TRBV4-1 with TRBJ2-7; D is possibly TRBD1 (5 bases). The TCR comes from a man aged 60 to 69 with CD4+ T-cell large granular lymphocyte leukemia. The CDR3, as DNA: TGCGCCAGCAGCCAAGACACAGGCCTCTCCTACGAGCAGTACTTC. It specifies CASSQDTGLSYEQYF.